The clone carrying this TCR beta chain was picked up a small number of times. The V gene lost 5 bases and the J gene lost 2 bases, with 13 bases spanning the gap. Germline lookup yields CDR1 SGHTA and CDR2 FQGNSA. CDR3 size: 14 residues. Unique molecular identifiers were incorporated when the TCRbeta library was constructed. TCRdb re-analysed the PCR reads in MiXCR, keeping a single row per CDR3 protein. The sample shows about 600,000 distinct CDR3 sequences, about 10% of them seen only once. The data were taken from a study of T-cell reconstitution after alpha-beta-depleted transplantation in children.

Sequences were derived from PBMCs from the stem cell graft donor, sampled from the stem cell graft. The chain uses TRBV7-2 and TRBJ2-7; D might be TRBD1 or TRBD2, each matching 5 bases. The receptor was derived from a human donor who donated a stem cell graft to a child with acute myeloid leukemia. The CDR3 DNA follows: TGTGCCAGCAGCCGTGAGGGGACCGCCTACGAGCAGTACTTC. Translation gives CASSREGTAYEQYF.